This TCR beta chain was obtained from a study of cytomegalovirus exposure and HLA in healthy donors. General study findings and limits: The only immune exposure information that was available was CMV serostatus. Among the most significant clusters, several appeared linked to common viral pathogens in a later analysis.

On this clone itself: What it binds is unknown.

Looked up from germline, CDR1 is SNHLY and CDR2 is FYNNEI. V shed 4 bases and J 7 bases; nucleotides not matched to a gene: 10. CDR3 length equals 15 residues. The primer mix had 60 Vbeta and 13 Jbeta primers. Method: immunoSEQ multiplex PCR; TCRdb's copy keeps in-frame clones and lacks some. The sample totals roughly 120,000 clones; its top ten clones hold over 2%. The chain links TRBV2 to TRBJ2-7, with 10 bases matching TRBD1. This TCR was sampled from a man aged 35 to 55 in good health and CMV-seronegative. Sample: PBMCs. Here the CDR3 reads CASSGIGTGVGEQYF. DNA for the CDR3: TGTGCCAGCAGTGGAATTGGGACAGGGGTGGGTGAGCAGTACTTC.